This entry describes one TCR beta chain. Its antigen remains unidentified. This sample was taken from a study of CD8 T cells in ankylosing spondylitis. Study-level points and caveats: A TCR beta motif made of several highly homologous variants seemed typical of ankylosing spondylitis blood.

Quantitative 5'-RACE was performed with molecular barcodes, and it yielded the TCR beta libraries. TCRdb fed the 5' RACE reads into MiXCR, producing one record per CDR3 protein. The sample consists of around 30,000 distinct CDR3 sequences, over 12% of them appearing once. Trimming cost V 1 base and J 4 bases, with 13 bases left between them. The CDR3 is 15 amino acids. The germline CDR1 and CDR2 sequences are SGHVS and FNYEAQ. The sample comprised blood. This chain uses TRBV7-6 with TRBJ1-1; no definite D call. The clonotype originates from a male donor with ankylosing spondylitis or in good health (not recorded which). The CDR3 nucleotides are TGTGCCAGCAGCTTAGAGGCGGGCGGAAGCACTGAAGCTTTCTTT. Protein product: CASSLEAGGSTEAFF.